This record covers a single T cell receptor (beta chain). The antigen this receptor binds is unknown. No base qualities exist here, and no much larger clone lies one base off it. This entry belongs to a study of T cells in placental villitis. In the study overall: The study compared placental TCR-beta repertoires across villitis of unknown etiology, gestational-age-matched unaffected controls, and infectious villitis to test an allograft-versus-infection hypothesis. Results and caveats for the whole study, not just this receptor: Higher CMV-specific clone frequencies were found in infectious CMV cases than in villitis of unknown etiology (around 0.011 vs 0.00091), and no difference in CMV-specific clone frequencies was seen between villitis of unknown etiology and controls. Small amounts of decidua were contained in the paraffin blocks, so some of the captured T cells, especially in controls, may have been decidual rather than villous infiltrates. With bulk tissue sequencing, helper, regulatory or cytotoxic T cells could not be distinguished, nor could maternal versus fetal T cells, and gamma-delta receptors were excluded.

Amplification of TCR-beta CDR3 regions from genomic DNA was performed with the immunoSEQ v4 bias-controlled multiplex PCR assay, which was run blinded to group allocation. To estimate nucleated cell and T cell quantities per sample, reference gene primers were included together with the TCR-beta primers. Sequencing of the libraries was performed on an Illumina MiSeq with a 100-cycle paired-end protocol. In the paper's pipeline: In the immunoSEQ Analyzer software, diversity and richness were calculated, with richness measured by iChao1 and clonality based on Pielou evenness and Shannon diversity on a 0-1 scale where a higher value means less diversity. CDR3 amino acid sequences together with their V/J genes were searched in VDJdb for CMV, EBV and influenza A specificities using confidence 3 and substitution 2. TCR-beta amino acid clonotype overlap between villitis of unknown etiology, infectious villitis and control repertoires was assessed with the Morisita-Horn index. TCRdb took this table from immuneACCESS and kept in-frame rearrangements with V and J called. Such tables lack part of the clones; where checked against another copy, unresolved V genes explain under half of the gap, and the rest is unexplained. D and trimming were read from the DNA, whereas the V and J calls and clone size are those reported in that table. The sample includes about 6,300 clones, with roughly 73% observed a single time. Roughly 8.7% of the sample is in the top ten clones.

The V and J ends are trimmed by 3 bases and 4 bases, leaving 13 bases between them. Including the terminal cysteine and phenylalanine, the CDR3 comprises 15 residues. CDR3 DNA only is kept here, 45 bases in frame from base 1. The germline V gene (reference sequence) supplies CDR1 MNHEY and CDR2 SMNVEV. Five infectious villitis placentae were included, four with confirmed cytomegalovirus and one with Toxoplasma gondii, and were not matched to other groups. The mothers in the infectious villitis group were younger, had smaller fetuses, and delivered preterm or had intrauterine demise in two cases. After delivery, placentae were collected and subjected to gross and histological evaluation prior to the selection of archival tissue. Five 10-micron scrolls were cut from each FFPE block, and DNA was isolated using the AllPrep DNA/RNA FFPE Tissue kit. NanoDrop was used to check DNA concentration and purity, and a Bioanalyzer was used to assess RNA quality.

The sequence came from a human patient with infectious villitis; the placental T cells may come from both mother and fetus. The receptor chain draws on TRBV27 and TRBJ2-1; the D gene is possibly TRBD1 or TRBD2, with 5 bases matching each. The specimen was placental tissue containing maternal and fetal cells. The nucleotide sequence reads as follows: TGTGCCAGCAGTTTTAGAGGGGTGGAATACAATGAGCAGTTCTTC. It encodes CASSFRGVEYNEQFF.